This entry lists 13 T cell receptor beta chains sequenced from one sample in a study of cytomegalovirus exposure and HLA in healthy donors. This PCR relied on a set of 60 Vbeta primers and 13 Jbeta primers. The repertoire was sequenced with immunoSEQ multiplex PCR; TCRdb's copy has only in-frame clones and lacks some. Seen here are fewer than 200,000 clones, roughly 79% observed once, and the top ten hold 13%. Sequencing was carried out using PBMCs. Receptors originate from a woman aged 45-60 years in good health and CMV-seronegative.

In its sample, this clone was seen a few times. The chain combines TRBV7-9 with TRBJ2-1; TRBD2 matches at 8 bases. Germline assignment: CDR1 SEHNR and CDR2 FQNEAQ (reference sequence). The CDR3 covers 17 residues. Germline trimming cut 2 bases from V and 0 bases from J; bases unmatched to any gene: 6. The CDR3 bases are TGTGCCAGCAGCTTACTCGCGGCGGGAGGCTCCTACAATGAGCAGTTCTTC. Amino acid sequence: CASSLLAAGGSYNEQFF.

The chain is built from TRBV5-6 and TRBJ2-7, with TRBD1 matching over 9 bases. The length of the CDR3 is 15 residues. With 0 bases clipped from V and 7 bases from J, the junction kept 8 bases outside the gene matches. Germline CDR1 reads SGHDT; CDR2 reads YYEEEE. The CDR3 bases are TGTGCCAGCAGCTTGGGTGGGACAGGGCTTAAGGAGCAGTACTTC. This codes for CASSLGGTGLKEQYF.

This clone has just one count. This chain connects TRBV5-1 to TRBJ2-2; 7 bases map to TRBD1. This CDR3 has 17 residues. V lost 4 bases to trimming and J lost 1 base; unmatched junction nucleotides: 10. Per the germline V gene, CDR1 is SGHRS and CDR2 is YFSETQ. In nucleotides, the CDR3 is TGCGCCAGCAGCCGCGGGCACAGGGGCGAGAACACCGGGGAGCTGTTTTTT. Protein: CASSRGHRGENTGELFF. Together with reference TRBV5-1 and TRBJ2-2, the CDR3 gives the full variable domain: KAGVTQTPRYLIKTRGQQVTLSCSPISGHRSVSWYQQTPGQGLQFLFEYFSETQRNKGNFPGRFSGRQFSNSRSEMNVSTLELGDSALYLCASSRGHRGENTGELFFGEGSRLTVL.

The chain joins TRBV4-1 to TRBJ1-1, with D maybe TRBD1 (6 bases). Trimming took 0 bases from V and 3 from J, leaving 14 bases between them. The germline CDR1 and CDR2 sequences are MGHRA and YSYEKL. The CDR3 consists of 16 residues. This CDR3 reads CASSQEGQKGDTEAFF. CDR3 DNA: TGCGCCAGCAGCCAAGAAGGGCAGAAGGGGGACACTGAAGCTTTCTTT.

V usage is TRBV28 and J usage is TRBJ1-3, with D hard to call. The CDR3 has 16 amino acids. V was shortened by 6 bases and J by 0 bases, with 15 bases between the two germline ends. Germline CDR1 is MDHEN and CDR2 is SYDVKM. CDR3 DNA sequence: TGTGCCAGCAGATCCGGACGGGGTCTCTCTGGAAACACCATATATTTT. Amino acid sequence: CASRSGRGLSGNTIYF.

The V call is TRBV14, the J call TRBJ1-2; TRBD1 aligns across 7 bases. Trimming took 5 bases from V and 4 from J; bases not matched to a gene: 10. This CDR3 contains 15 residues. Germline lookup yields CDR1 SGHDN and CDR2 FVKESK. CDR3 DNA sequence: TGTGCCAGCAGCAAATTTTCGGGACAGAGCTATGGCTACACCTTC. Protein sequence: CASSKFSGQSYGYTF.

J is TRBJ2-6 and V is TRBV5-1, with a tentative D call TRBD2 (5 bases). This CDR3 is built from 18 residues. Germline assignment: CDR1 SGHRS and CDR2 YFSETQ. The V end lost 0 bases, the J end lost 0 bases, and 13 bases lay between the germline ends. The CDR3 sequence is CASSLAGSTSSGANVLTF. DNA for the CDR3: TGCGCCAGCAGCTTGGCCGGCAGTACTAGCTCTGGGGCCAACGTCCTGACTTTC.

The chain couples TRBV27 to TRBJ2-2; the D gene is possibly TRBD1 (6 bases). The V end lost 4 bases, the J end lost 6 bases, and 18 bases lay between the germline ends. The germline V gene has CDR1 MNHEY and CDR2 SMNVEV (reference sequence). CDR3 length: 16 residues. As DNA, the CDR3 is TGTGCCAGCAGTTCAAGCGATTATCAGGGGTCCGGGGAGCTGTTTTTT. Amino acid sequence: CASSSSDYQGSGELFF.

The rearrangement links TRBV9 to TRBJ1-2, with 7 nucleotides matching TRBD1. Germline lookup yields CDR1 SGDLS and CDR2 YYNGEE. CDR3 length: 12 residues. V lost 4 bases to trimming and J lost 12 bases; unmatched junction nucleotides: 9. The CDR3 is CASSPPGRGDTF. CDR3 DNA sequence: TGTGCCAGCAGCCCCCCAGGCAGGGGGGACACCTTC.

The chain recombines TRBV7-2 with TRBJ1-2; TRBD1 is a possible D gene (6 bases). Trimming took off 7 bases at V and 2 bases at J, with 17 bases between the two ends. The CDR3 extends over 15 amino acids. CDR1 and CDR2 (germline): SGHTA, FQGNSA. The CDR3 DNA reads TGTGCCAGCACCCCTGAGAGGGGGAGAAACTATGGCTACACCTTC. It codes for CASTPERGRNYGYTF.

The V gene is TRBV7-9, the J gene TRBJ2-7; D may be TRBD2 (5 bases). V lost 3 bases, J lost 7 bases, and 7 bases lay in between. CDR3 length equals 11 residues. From germline, CDR1 is SEHNR and CDR2 FQNEAQ (reference sequence). CDR3 region: CASSFRGEQYF. CDR3 sequence (DNA): TGTGCCAGCAGCTTCCGAGGGGAGCAGTACTTC. Full variable domain (missing parts from reference TRBV7-9 and TRBJ2-7): DTGVSQNPRHKITKRGQNVTFRCDPISEHNRLYWYRQTLGQGPEFLTYFQNEAQLEKSRLLSDRFSAERPKGSFSTLEIQRTEQGDSAMYLCASSFRGEQYFGPGTRLTVT.

The V gene is TRBV19, the J gene TRBJ1-5; maybe TRBD1 (6 bases). The CDR3 is made up of 15 amino acids. Between the trimmed V and J ends, which lost 0 bases and 6 bases, there was a span of 12 bases. Germline lookup yields CDR1 LNHDA and CDR2 SQIVND (reference sequence). Here the CDR3 reads CASSIETGLRQPQHF. The CDR3 DNA follows: TGTGCCAGTAGTATAGAAACAGGGTTGCGTCAGCCCCAGCATTTT.

CDR3 loop: CASSPRASGGTSYNEQFF. DNA of the CDR3: TGTGCCAGCTCACCCCGCGCTAGCGGGGGAACCTCCTACAATGAGCAGTTCTTC. This chain links TRBV18 with TRBJ2-1; 10 bases fit TRBD2. The CDR3 length is 18 residues. Germline trimming cut 3 bases from V and 0 bases from J; bases unmatched to any gene: 8. Germline CDR1 is KGHSH and CDR2 is LQKENI.